This T cell receptor (beta chain) is drawn from a study of regulatory T cells in long-lasting Graves disease. This CDR3 is 15 amino acids long. Germline V CDR1 and CDR2: DFQATT, SNEGSKA (reference sequence). The ends lost 6 bases at V and 2 bases at J; junction bases unmatched: 5. This clonotype was detected ten times or more. Both iRepertoire HTBI primers and Arm-PCR of CDR3 regions were used to build the TCR beta libraries. TCRdb fed the multiplex PCR reads into MiXCR, producing one record per CDR3 protein. The repertoire includes roughly 380,000 distinct CDR3 sequences, 15% to 18% of them detected once, and about a fifth sits in the top ten. The time point was: newly diagnosed GD, antithyroid drugs for less than 3 months. Preparation of the TCR library used RNA extracted from PBMCs.

The J gene is TRBJ2-3, the V gene TRBV20-1; 13 nucleotides match TRBD2. Sample: peripheral blood mononuclear cells (PBMCs), taken at new diagnosis, from a patient treated with antithyroid drugs. This clonotype originated in a female donor with Graves disease. As DNA, the CDR3 is TGCAGTGCCGTGGGACTAGCGGGGCTCACAGATACGCAGTATTTT. It yields the protein CSAVGLAGLTDTQYF.